Shown below are 15 T cell receptor beta chains from a single sample sequenced in a study of T cell clusters in autoimmune cytopenias. TRB rearrangements were amplified by touch-down multiplex PCR with mixed TRB-A/B primers. TCRdb re-called the multiplex PCR reads, yielding one record per CDR3 amino acid sequence without DNA. The sample totals 9,900 or so distinct CDR3 sequences. Approximately 36,000 genome equivalents of blood DNA were amplified for TRB. Sequencing input: peripheral blood. These receptors all stem from a human donor with an autoimmune cytopenia or autoimmune hepatitis (not recorded which).

V gene TRBV20-1 combines with J gene TRBJ1-5; TCRdb picks TRBD1, but there is no DNA to check that call. The CDR3 contains 14 residues. Germline V lookup: CDR1 DFQATT, CDR2 SNEGSKA (reference sequence). CDR3: CSARQGAGNQPQHF.

The V and J genes are TRBV12-3 or TRBV12-4 and TRBJ2-1; with no DNA, the TCRdb D assignment of TRBD2 cannot be verified. The CDR3 covers 16 residues. CDR3 protein: CASSPLASGGHNEQFF.

The V gene is TRBV6-1, the J gene TRBJ1-1; TCRdb selects TRBD1, and the lack of DNA leaves this call unchecked. The CDR3 length is 14 residues. The germline V gene has CDR1 MNHNS and CDR2 SASEGT. This CDR3 reads CASSQQGLRTEAFF.

This clonotype counts as medium-sized by frequency. J is TRBJ2-4 and V is TRBV5-5; the TRBD1 assignment by TCRdb is unverifiable without DNA. The CDR3 runs 15 residues. The germline CDR1 and CDR2 sequences are SGHKS and YYEKEE (reference sequence). This chain's CDR3 is CASSSPEGAKNIQYF.

Frequency places this clonotype as medium-sized. The V call is TRBV19, the J call TRBJ2-7; the TRBD1 assignment by TCRdb is unverifiable without DNA. Looked up from germline, CDR1 is LNHDA and CDR2 is SQIVND (reference sequence). CDR3 length: 15 amino acids. The CDR3 loop is CASSFAGSQGYEQYF. The full variable domain, its missing parts supplied by reference TRBV19 and TRBJ2-7, is DGGITQSPKYLFRKEGQNVTLSCEQNLNHDAMYWYRQDPGQGLRLIYYSQIVNDFQKGDIAEGYSVSREKKESFPLTVTSAQKNPTAFYLCASSFAGSQGYEQYFGPGTRLTVT.

This sequence joins TRBV4-3 and TRBJ2-2; the TCRdb D gene call, TRBD2, has no DNA to confirm it. The CDR3 extends over 14 amino acids. Germline assignment: CDR1 LGHNA and CDR2 YSLEER. This chain's CDR3 is CASSQGPKTGELFF.

By frequency, this clonotype is medium-sized. The chain combines TRBV12-3 or TRBV12-4 with TRBJ2-2. The length of the CDR3 is 13 residues. CDR3: CASTRWNTGELFF.

The chain links TRBV6-6 to TRBJ2-7; TCRdb returns TRBD2, unconfirmable since there is no DNA. Per the germline V gene, CDR1 is MNHNY and CDR2 is SVGAGI (reference sequence). The CDR3 spans 14 residues. The CDR3 spells CASSYGSLSSEQYF.

The CDR3 loop reads CASSEAGPQKLFF. The chain employs TRBV2 and TRBJ1-4. The germline V gene has CDR1 SNHLY and CDR2 FYNNEI. The CDR3 covers 13 residues.

The chain is built from TRBV18 and TRBJ1-1; TCRdb reports TRBD1, a call that lacks DNA to check it against. The CDR3 has 13 amino acids. Germline V gene data show CDR1 as KGHSH and CDR2 as LQKENI. The CDR3 loop reads CASSLTGGTEAFF.

Judged by frequency, this clonotype is medium-sized (0.01 to 0.1%). V is TRBV5-4 and J is TRBJ1-5; lacking DNA, the TRBD1 call made by TCRdb goes unchecked. Germline V gene sequence: CDR1 SGHNT, CDR2 YYREEE (reference sequence). The CDR3 length is 14 residues. Here the CDR3 reads CASTVGGSNQPQHF.

The V gene is TRBV5-1, the J gene TRBJ2-3; TCRdb's D call of TRBD2 is untestable without DNA. The CDR3 totals 17 residues. Germline values: CDR1 SGHRS, CDR2 YFSETQ. The CDR3 loop reads CASSAQGISGGTDTQYF.

This chain uses TRBV6-2 or TRBV6-3 with TRBJ2-1; the D call of TRBD2 rests on TCRdb alone, since no DNA is present to check it. The CDR3 has 16 amino acids. The germline V gene encodes CDR1 MNHEY and CDR2 SVGEGT. The CDR3 loop reads CASSFSVLAGRNEQFF.

This chain uses TRBV7-2 with TRBJ2-2; TCRdb picks TRBD1, but there is no DNA to check that call. This CDR3 spans 15 amino acids. Germline-derived CDR1 and CDR2 are SGHTA and FQGNSA. The CDR3 region is CASSFGTPNTGELFF.

The V call is TRBV6-2 or TRBV6-3, the J call TRBJ1-1; TCRdb's D call of TRBD1 is untestable without DNA. Germline V gene data show CDR1 as MNHEY and CDR2 as SVGEGT. This CDR3 has 14 residues. The CDR3 sequence is CASSYTGVNTEAFF.